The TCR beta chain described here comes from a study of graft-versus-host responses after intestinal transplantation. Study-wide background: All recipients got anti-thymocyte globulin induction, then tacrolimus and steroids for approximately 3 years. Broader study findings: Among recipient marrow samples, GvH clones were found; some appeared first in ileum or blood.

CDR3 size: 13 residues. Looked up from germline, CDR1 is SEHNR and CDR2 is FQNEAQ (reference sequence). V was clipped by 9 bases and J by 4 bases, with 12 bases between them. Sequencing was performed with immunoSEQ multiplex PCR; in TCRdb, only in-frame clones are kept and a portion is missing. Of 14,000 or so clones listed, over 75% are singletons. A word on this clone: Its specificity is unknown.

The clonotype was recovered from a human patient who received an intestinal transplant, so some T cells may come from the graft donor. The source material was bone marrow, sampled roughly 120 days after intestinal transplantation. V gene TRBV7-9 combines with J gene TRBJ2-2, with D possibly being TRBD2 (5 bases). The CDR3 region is CARSRGGTGELFF. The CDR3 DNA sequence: TGTGCCAGGAGTCGGGGTGGCACCGGGGAGCTGTTTTTT.